This T cell receptor beta chain was profiled in a study of blood T cell repertoires in COVID-19. Overall study context: Acute and convalescent COVID-19 samples came from the United States, Italy and Spain. In each case, the material was cDNA or gDNA derived from T cells, B-cell-depleted T cells, or PBMCs.

Germline CDR1 reads MGHDK; CDR2 reads SYGVNS. V shed 3 bases and J 2 bases; nucleotides not matched to a gene: 9. The CDR3 runs 16 residues. Authors' data handling: Reference gene primer amplification in the assay estimated nucleated cell counts. The repertoire was sequenced with immunoSEQ multiplex PCR; TCRdb's copy has only in-frame clones and lacks some. The DNA gave D and trimming, while V, J and clone size come from that table. Here the sample spans fewer than 200,000 clones, 70% to 90% being singletons. The TCR sequence derives from a man in his forties who had recovered from COVID-19. The chain recombines TRBV25-1 with TRBJ1-1; 7 positions match TRBD1. Sequenced material: peripheral blood. CDR3 residues: CASSDESGTANTEAFF. CDR3 sequence (DNA): TGTGCCAGCAGTGATGAGTCCGGGACAGCTAACACTGAAGCTTTCTTT.